This entry concerns a single TCR beta chain. No antigen is known for it. Germline CDR1 reads SGDLS; CDR2 reads YYNGEE. The CDR3 sequence is 12 residues long. The V and J ends lost 4 bases and 6 bases respectively, with 9 bases between them. This record comes from a study of cytomegalovirus exposure and HLA in healthy donors. Profiling relied on immunoSEQ multiplex PCR, and the TCRdb table lists in-frame clones only, not all of them. The data hold 150,000 to 200,000 clones, with 86% observed a single time. Among the roughly 120 subjects of the validation cohort, separate from the approximately 660-subject first cohort, were the donors. General study findings and limits: Later, an analysis found that TCR clusters from the first cohort tended to co-occur in the roughly 120 validation repertoires. Testing in vitro showed a few CMV-associated chains specific for CMV antigens.

The gene calls are TRBV9 and TRBJ2-3; D gene unclear. The origin of this receptor is a woman in her late teens or twenties in good health and CMV-seronegative. The sequenced material came from PBMCs. The CDR3: CASSHRWDTQYF. The CDR3 DNA follows: TGTGCCAGCAGCCATCGGTGGGATACGCAGTATTTT. The full variable domain, with the rest looked up from reference TRBV9 and TRBJ2-3, is DSGVTQTPKHLITATGQRVTLRCSPRSGDLSVYWYQQSLDQGLQFLIQYYNGEERAKGNILERFSAQQFPDLHSELNLSSLELGDSALYFCASSHRWDTQYFGPGTRLTVL.